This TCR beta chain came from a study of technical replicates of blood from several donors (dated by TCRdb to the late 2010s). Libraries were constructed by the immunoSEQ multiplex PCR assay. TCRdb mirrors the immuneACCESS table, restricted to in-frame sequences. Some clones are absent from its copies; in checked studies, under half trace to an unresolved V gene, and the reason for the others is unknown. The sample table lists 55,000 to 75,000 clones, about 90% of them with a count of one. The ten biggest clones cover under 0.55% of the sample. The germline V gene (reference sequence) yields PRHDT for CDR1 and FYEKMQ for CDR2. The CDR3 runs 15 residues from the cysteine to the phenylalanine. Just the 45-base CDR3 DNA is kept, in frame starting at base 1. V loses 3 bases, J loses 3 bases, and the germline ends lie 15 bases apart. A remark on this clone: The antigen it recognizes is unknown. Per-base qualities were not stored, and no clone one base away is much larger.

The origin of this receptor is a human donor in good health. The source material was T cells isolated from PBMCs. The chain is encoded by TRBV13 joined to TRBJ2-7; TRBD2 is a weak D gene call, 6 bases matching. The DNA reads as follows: TGTGCCAGCAGCTTCGGAGGGGAGGTTATCTACGAGCAGTACTTC. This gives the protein CASSFGGEVIYEQYF.